The 5 T cell receptor beta chains below all came from one sample that was sequenced in a study of identical twins. MiXCR was run by TCRdb on the 5' RACE reads, yielding one entry per CDR3 protein. The repertoire holds around 1.7 million distinct CDR3 sequences, about 32% seen once, with 0.25% to 0.3% in the top ten. Sequences were obtained from cord blood. All receptors derive from a newborn girl in good health.

Note on this clonotype: The junction does not match germline at one end; this may be a read error. This chain links TRBV5-1 with TRBJ1-4; D remains unclear. CDR3 length equals 15 residues. Germline CDR1 SGHRS, CDR2 YFSETQ. Written as DNA, the CDR3 is TGCGCCAGCAGCTTGGGGCACTTCGCTAATGAAGAACTGTTTTTT. Its protein is CASSLGHFANEELFF.

The V call is TRBV20-1, the J call TRBJ2-7; 10 positions agree with TRBD2. J gave up 6 bases and V 4 bases, and 9 bases lay outside the gene matches. The CDR3 runs 14 residues. CDR1 and CDR2 (germline): DFQATT, SNEGSKA (reference sequence). The DNA of the CDR3 is TGCAGTGCTATTCTAGCGGGAGCGTTCGGCGAGCAGTACTTC. Protein product: CSAILAGAFGEQYF.

The chain has TRBV9 and TRBJ1-5, with 8 bases fitting TRBD1. V lost 2 bases, J lost 5 bases, and 12 bases stayed unmatched. Germline V gene lookup returns CDR1 SGDLS and CDR2 YYNGEE. CDR3 length: 17 amino acids. The CDR3: CASSVQQTGTGYQPQHF. The CDR3 DNA follows: TGTGCCAGCAGCGTTCAACAAACCGGGACAGGTTATCAGCCCCAGCATTTT.

This clonotype was counted between two and nine times. V usage is TRBV3-1 and J usage is TRBJ2-3; 8 bases line up with TRBD2. The J segment lost 13 bases and the V segment lost 1 base, leaving 7 bases of the junction unmatched. CDR1 LGHDT and CDR2 YNNKEL come from the germline V gene (reference sequence). This CDR3 spans 13 amino acids. The CDR3, as DNA: TGTGCCAGCAGCCAAGCTGGTAGCGGGGTGGAGTATTTT. It yields the protein CASSQAGSGVEYF.

CDR3 coding DNA: TGTGCCAGCCTCATCGGAGGGAACACTGAAGCTTTCTTT. Translating gives CASLIGGNTEAFF. The rearrangement joins TRBV18 to TRBJ1-1; no firm D call. The CDR3 spans 13 residues. Trimming took off 8 bases at V and 1 base at J, with 11 bases between the two ends. The germline V gene has CDR1 KGHSH and CDR2 LQKENI.